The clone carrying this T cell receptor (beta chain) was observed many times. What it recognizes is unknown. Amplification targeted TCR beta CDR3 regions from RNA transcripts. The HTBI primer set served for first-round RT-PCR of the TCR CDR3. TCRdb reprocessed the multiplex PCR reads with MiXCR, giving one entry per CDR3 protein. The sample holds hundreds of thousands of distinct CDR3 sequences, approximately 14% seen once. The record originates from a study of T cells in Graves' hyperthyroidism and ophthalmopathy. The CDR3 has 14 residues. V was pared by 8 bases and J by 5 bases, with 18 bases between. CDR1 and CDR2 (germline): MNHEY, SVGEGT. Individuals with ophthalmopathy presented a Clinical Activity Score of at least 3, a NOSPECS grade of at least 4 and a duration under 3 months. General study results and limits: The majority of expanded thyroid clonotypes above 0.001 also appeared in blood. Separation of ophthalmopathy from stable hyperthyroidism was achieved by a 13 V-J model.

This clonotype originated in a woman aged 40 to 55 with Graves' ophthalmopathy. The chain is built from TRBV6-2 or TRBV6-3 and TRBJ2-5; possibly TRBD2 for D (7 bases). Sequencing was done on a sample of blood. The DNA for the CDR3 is TGTGCCAGCCTCCCGGGGGGCGCGGGGGAGACCCAGTACTTC. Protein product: CASLPGGAGETQYF.